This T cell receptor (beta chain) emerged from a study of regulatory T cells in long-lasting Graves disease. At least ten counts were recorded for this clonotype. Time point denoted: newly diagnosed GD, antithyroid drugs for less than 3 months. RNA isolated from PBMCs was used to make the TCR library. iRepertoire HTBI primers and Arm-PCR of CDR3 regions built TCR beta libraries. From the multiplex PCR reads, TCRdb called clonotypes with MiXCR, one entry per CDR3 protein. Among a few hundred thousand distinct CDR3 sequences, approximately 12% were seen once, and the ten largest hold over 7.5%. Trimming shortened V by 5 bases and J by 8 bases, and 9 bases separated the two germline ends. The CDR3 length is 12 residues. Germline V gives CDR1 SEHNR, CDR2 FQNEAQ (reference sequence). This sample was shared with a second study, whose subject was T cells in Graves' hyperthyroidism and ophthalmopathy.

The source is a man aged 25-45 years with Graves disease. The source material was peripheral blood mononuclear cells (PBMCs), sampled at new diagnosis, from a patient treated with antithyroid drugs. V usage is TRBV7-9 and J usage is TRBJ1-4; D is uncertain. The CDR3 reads CASSRKEEKLFF. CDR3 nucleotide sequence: TGTGCCAGCAGCCGTAAGGAGGAAAAACTGTTTTTT.